Shown below are 5 T cell receptor beta chains from a single sample sequenced in a study of shared clonotypes between healthy human individuals. The repertoire was sequenced with immunoSEQ multiplex PCR; TCRdb's copy has only in-frame clones and lacks some. The repertoire includes approximately 740,000 clones, around 67% of them detected once, and 1.7% sits in the top ten. What was sequenced was memory CD4+ T cells sorted from blood. The subset denotes: CD45RA-negative fraction. Receptors originate from a woman younger than 45 in good health.

The chain joins TRBV6-6 to TRBJ2-1; 9 nucleotides align to TRBD2. The CDR3 runs 15 residues. Germline V gene sequence: CDR1 MNHNY, CDR2 SVGAGI (reference sequence). Germline trimming cut 6 bases from V and 0 bases from J; bases unmatched to any gene: 3. In DNA, the CDR3 is TGTGCCAGCAGACCTAGCGGGGACTCCTACAATGAGCAGTTCTTC. Residues: CASRPSGDSYNEQFF.

The rearrangement uses TRBV29-1 and TRBJ2-1; 11 nucleotides agree with TRBD2. Germline loops: CDR1 SQVTM, CDR2 ANQGSEA. The CDR3 contains 15 residues. Trimming cost V 4 bases and J 4 bases; bases outside gene matches: 6. In DNA form, the CDR3 reads TGCAGCGTTGGGTTACTAGCGGGAGCGTACAATGAGCAGTTCTTC. Translation gives CSVGLLAGAYNEQFF.

The CDR3 loop reads CASSDSGELFF. CDR3 sequence (DNA): TGTGCCAGTAGTGACTCCGGGGAGCTGTTTTTT. This chain connects TRBV19 to TRBJ2-2; no clear D. Between the trimmed V and J ends, which lost 5 bases and 6 bases, there was a span of 4 bases. The germline V gene has CDR1 LNHDA and CDR2 SQIVND (reference sequence). This CDR3 region has 11 residues.

The chain uses TRBV5-1 and TRBJ2-7; no reliable D call. The V gene's germline CDR1 is SGHRS and CDR2 YFSETQ. Between the trimmed V and J ends, which lost 4 bases and 5 bases, there was a span of 10 bases. This CDR3 is 12 amino acids long. The CDR3 bases are TGCGCCAGCAGCCCCGGAAGGAACGAGCAGTACTTC. Protein product: CASSPGRNEQYF.

V and J are TRBV4-2 and TRBJ2-7, with D possibly TRBD2 on 6 matching bases. The CDR3 sequence is 16 residues long. Deletions cut 0 bases from V and 0 bases from J, with 12 bases between. CDR1 is LGHNA and CDR2 is YNFKEQ in the germline V gene. DNA for the CDR3: TGTGCCAGCAGCCAAGACGGGGACTCCAGCTCCTACGAGCAGTACTTC. Translation gives CASSQDGDSSSYEQYF.